This passage covers 24 T cell receptor beta chains from one sample sequenced in a study of response to subunit inactivated influenza vaccine (dated by TCRdb to the late 2010s). Reading the label with the study, this specimen's time point is: 45 to 50 days after influenza vaccine administration. Library generation was performed with RT-PCR. The data were produced on an Illumina HiSeq 2500. TCRdb handled the public reads itself, with Q25 trimming in fastp and clone calling in MiXCR, and kept productive beta chains. A single entry per CDR3 protein holds the most common genes and DNA from its merged rows. This sample lists fewer than 650,000 distinct CDR3 sequences; approximately 13% were detected once. The biggest ten clones account for 10% to 15% of the sample. The material was PBMCs from blood, obtained more than 35 days after vaccination. The receptors shown here come from a man in his fifties who received an inactivated influenza vaccine. Donor details come from another sample of the same person, matched by shared clones.

The J gene is TRBJ2-7, the V gene TRBV5-4; no reliable D call. Trimming pared 4 bases from V and 5 bases from J, leaving 19 bases between. This CDR3 spans 15 amino acids. In germline, CDR1 is SGHNT, CDR2 YYREEE (reference sequence). The CDR3 bases are TGTGCCAGCAGCCCAACCCCAGTTCTCTCGGACGAGCAGTACTTC. As protein: CASSPTPVLSDEQYF. Together with reference TRBV5-4 and TRBJ2-7, the CDR3 gives the full variable domain: ETGVTQSPTHLIKTRGQQVTLRCSSQSGHNTVSWYQQALGQGPQFIFQYYREEENGRGNFPPRFSGLQFPNYSSELNVNALELDDSALYLCASSPTPVLSDEQYFGPGTRLTVT.

The CDR3, as DNA: TGTGCCAGCAGCGAGGGGGAACTAGCGGGAGAGTACGAGCAGTACTTC. This gives the protein CASSEGELAGEYEQYF. The rearrangement uses TRBV9 and TRBJ2-7, with TRBD2 matching over 11 bases. The CDR3 sequence is 16 residues long. CDR1 and CDR2 from the germline V gene are SGDLS and YYNGEE. V was clipped by 3 bases and J by 4 bases; unmatched bases: 9.

This clonotype was observed a handful of times. This rearrangement joins TRBV20-1 to TRBJ2-4; TRBD2 matches 11 bases. CDR3 size: 15 residues. The V gene's germline CDR1 is DFQATT and CDR2 SNEGSKA (reference sequence). V shed 3 bases and J 2 bases; nucleotides not matched to a gene: 3. CDR3 in DNA: TGCAGTGCTAGTAGCGGGGGGGCCACCAAAAACATTCAGTACTTC. It translates to CSASSGGATKNIQYF.

This clonotype was seen a few times. The V and J genes are TRBV29-1 and TRBJ2-1; 9 bases map to TRBD2. CDR1 and CDR2 (germline): SQVTM, ANQGSEA. V lost 4 bases to trimming and J lost 6 bases; unmatched junction nucleotides: 16. The CDR3 totals 17 residues. The CDR3 coding sequence is TGCAGCGTTGGTAACCCGATGGGGGCGGGAGGGCGCAATGAGCAGTTCTTC. This sequence encodes CSVGNPMGAGGRNEQFF.

In its sample, this clonotype was seen many times. The chain has TRBV6-5 and TRBJ2-3; D gene ambiguous. Trimming stripped 3 bases from V and 0 bases from J, with 13 bases between. Germline CDR1 is MNHEY and CDR2 is SVGAGI. This CDR3 comprises 16 residues. Written as DNA, the CDR3 is TGTGCCAGCAGTTATCAACTGGCGACTAGCACAGATACGCAGTATTTT. Amino acid sequence: CASSYQLATSTDTQYF.

This clonotype was counted ten times or more. V usage is TRBV7-2 and J usage is TRBJ2-1, with 8 bases fitting TRBD1. J gave up 7 bases and V 5 bases, and 4 bases lay outside the gene matches. Per germline, CDR1 SGHTA and CDR2 FQGNSA. CDR3 length: 13 amino acids. The CDR3 sequence is CASSTRTGNEQFF. In DNA form, the CDR3 reads TGTGCCAGCAGCACCCGGACAGGGAATGAGCAGTTCTTC.

There are a few counts of this clonotype. The genes are TRBV7-9 and TRBJ2-3, with no clear D. V was cut by 2 bases and J by 1 base, with 13 bases left in between. CDR3 length equals 16 residues. The germline V gene encodes CDR1 SEHNR and CDR2 FQNEAQ (reference sequence). This chain's CDR3 is CASSLRPLSGTDTQYF. CDR3 coding DNA: TGTGCCAGCAGCTTAAGGCCTCTTTCTGGCACAGATACGCAGTATTTT.

This clonotype appeared a few times. The gene calls are TRBV27 and TRBJ2-1, with TRBD1 matching over 8 bases. Germline V CDR1 and CDR2: MNHEY, SMNVEV (reference sequence). Germline trimming cut 8 bases from V and 3 bases from J; bases unmatched to any gene: 9. CDR3 size: 15 residues. DNA for the CDR3: TGTGCCAGCGCCGAAGACAGGGGTGACTACAATGAGCAGTTCTTC. Protein: CASAEDRGDYNEQFF.

There are a few counts of this clonotype. The CDR3 region has the DNA TGCGCCAGCAGCCACCTTAAATCGGGGAATGAGCAGTTCTTC. Translating it yields CASSHLKSGNEQFF. The chain uses TRBV4-1 and TRBJ2-1; TRBD2 is a possible D gene (5 bases). The CDR3 is 14 residues long. V lost 3 bases to trimming and J lost 7 bases, with 13 bases between them. Germline V lookup: CDR1 MGHRA, CDR2 YSYEKL.

This clonotype has more than one count but fewer than ten. The chain couples TRBV7-2 to TRBJ2-7; unclear D gene. CDR1 is SGHTA, CDR2 FQGNSA, per germline. The V end lost 2 bases, the J end lost 3 bases, and 8 bases lay between the germline ends. The CDR3 covers 13 residues. CDR3 sequence (DNA): TGTGCCAGCAGCTTATCCCAACGCTACGAGCAGTACTTC. As protein: CASSLSQRYEQYF.

Regarding this clonotype: This may be a read error: a much more frequent sequence differs by one nucleotide. The chain links TRBV5-1 to TRBJ2-7; maybe TRBD2 (6 bases). Looked up from germline, CDR1 is SGHRS and CDR2 is YFSETQ. The CDR3 spans 14 residues. In DNA form, the CDR3 reads TGCGCCGGCAGCCCGCGGGAACCCAACTACGAGCAGTACTTC. As protein: CAGSPREPNYEQYF.

The V and J genes are TRBV10-3 and TRBJ2-4, with 7 nucleotides matching TRBD2. CDR1 ENHRY and CDR2 SYGVKD come from the germline V gene. The V segment lost 7 bases and the J segment 2 bases; nucleotides outside the gene matches: 11. The CDR3 loop spans 16 amino acids. The CDR3 here is CAINSGEGPSKNIQYF. The CDR3 region has the DNA TGTGCCATCAATTCGGGGGAGGGCCCTTCCAAAAACATTCAGTACTTC.

The chain links TRBV6-5 to TRBJ2-7; no definite D call. Germline V gives CDR1 MNHEY, CDR2 SVGAGI. CDR3 length equals 14 residues. Trimming removed 1 base from V and 1 base from J, with 8 bases in between. CDR3 region: CASSYWVGSYEQYF. CDR3 coding DNA: TGTGCCAGCAGTTACTGGGTCGGGTCCTACGAGCAGTACTTC.

This clonotype was seen ten or more times. The chain joins TRBV9 to TRBJ2-5; D is unresolved. Trimming shortened V by 1 base and J by 1 base, and 5 bases separated the two germline ends. The CDR3 is 13 residues long. Germline V CDR1 and CDR2: SGDLS, YYNGEE. In DNA form, the CDR3 reads TGTGCCAGCAGCGTACTCCCCCAAGAGACCCAGTACTTC. Encoded protein: CASSVLPQETQYF. Together with reference TRBV9 and TRBJ2-5, the CDR3 gives the full variable domain: DSGVTQTPKHLITATGQRVTLRCSPRSGDLSVYWYQQSLDQGLQFLIQYYNGEERAKGNILERFSAQQFPDLHSELNLSSLELGDSALYFCASSVLPQETQYFGPGTRLLVL.

This clonotype has more than one count but fewer than ten. The J gene is TRBJ2-3, the V gene TRBV5-1, with 10 bases fitting TRBD2. Germline CDR1 and CDR2: SGHRS and YFSETQ. This CDR3 spans 14 amino acids. The V and J ends lost 4 bases and 6 bases, in that order; junction bases with no gene match: 5. CDR3 in amino acids: CASSTGTSADTQYF. For the CDR3, the DNA is TGCGCCAGCAGCACCGGGACTAGCGCGGATACGCAGTATTTT.

This sequence joins TRBV5-1 and TRBJ2-2; weak D call: TRBD1 (6 bases). V was pared by 3 bases and J by 5 bases, with 17 bases between. The CDR3 has 16 amino acids. CDR1 and CDR2 from the germline V gene are SGHRS and YFSETQ. The CDR3 DNA reads TGCGCCAGCAGCTCGGAACAGGGAACTTATACCGGGGAGCTGTTTTTT. Translating gives CASSSEQGTYTGELFF.

This clonotype was observed a few times. This chain connects TRBV7-8 to TRBJ1-6, with D possibly TRBD1 on 5 matching bases. Trimming left V 4 bases short and J 14 bases short, with 21 bases between. This CDR3 has 15 amino acids. The germline V gene has CDR1 SGHVS and CDR2 FQNEAQ. In DNA form, the CDR3 reads TGTGCCAGCAGCTATAGGAGGCAACAGGTAGAGGCCCTCCACTTT. Its translation is CASSYRRQQVEALHF.

This clonotype has more than one count but fewer than ten. This chain links TRBV6-1 with TRBJ1-2; D gene uncertain. Germline V gene lookup returns CDR1 MNHNS and CDR2 SASEGT. Between the trimmed V and J ends, which lost 2 bases and 0 bases, there was a span of 10 bases. The CDR3 spans 15 residues. The CDR3 bases are TGTGCCAGCAGTGAAAGTAGGTTTTCTAACTATGGCTACACCTTC. This encodes CASSESRFSNYGYTF.

The J gene is TRBJ2-1, the V gene TRBV20-1; 7 positions match TRBD2. Germline CDR1 and CDR2: DFQATT and SNEGSKA (reference sequence). V lost 2 bases, J lost 0 bases, and 7 bases stayed unmatched. There are 16 residues in the CDR3. CDR3 in DNA: TGCAGTGCTAGATCCCTAGCGGTTAGCTCCTACAATGAGCAGTTCTTC. It codes for CSARSLAVSSYNEQFF.

The sample holds many counts of this clonotype. The chain joins TRBV12-3 or TRBV12-4 to TRBJ2-5; D is ambiguous. The CDR3 length is 12 residues. Trimming took 5 bases from V and 5 from J, leaving 9 bases between them. The CDR3 spells CASSQFPETQYF. DNA of the CDR3: TGTGCCAGCAGTCAGTTCCCGGAGACCCAGTACTTC.

The chain uses TRBV5-1 and TRBJ2-5, with D perhaps TRBD2 (6 bases). Trimming shortened V by 4 bases and J by 1 base, and 20 bases separated the two germline ends. The CDR3 covers 17 residues. CDR1 and CDR2 from the germline V gene are SGHRS and YFSETQ. This CDR3 reads CASSELRAGPTQETQYF. The CDR3 coding sequence is TGCGCCAGCAGCGAGCTCAGGGCGGGACCAACCCAAGAGACCCAGTACTTC.

V and J are TRBV28 and TRBJ1-2; D unclear. Germline V gives CDR1 MDHEN, CDR2 SYDVKM. The CDR3 is 17 residues long. The germline V and J ends were trimmed by 5 bases and 2 bases, with 21 bases remaining between them. As DNA, the CDR3 is TGTGCCAGCAGTCCCTTAGAGGAGAGGACCCGAAACTATGGCTACACCTTC. Residues: CASSPLEERTRNYGYTF.

This clonotype was recorded a few times. This chain joins TRBV7-3 and TRBJ2-3; tentatively, D is TRBD1 (5 bases). V lost 5 bases, J lost 5 bases, and 14 bases lay in between. Germline loops: CDR1 SGHTA, CDR2 FQGTGA. CDR3 size: 14 residues. CDR3 region: CASSAGIGQDTQYF. CDR3 in DNA: TGTGCCAGCAGCGCAGGGATTGGTCAAGATACGCAGTATTTT.

A few counts support this clonotype. The CDR3 DNA reads as TGTGCCAGCAGTTCTCGACTAGCACGAGGGCGCGGGGAGCTGTTTTTT. This encodes CASSSRLARGRGELFF. The chain has TRBV6-2 or TRBV6-3 and TRBJ2-2; 7 bases match TRBD2. CDR3 length equals 16 residues. Germline V gives CDR1 MNHEY, CDR2 SVGEGT. J was trimmed by 7 bases and V by 4 bases; bases with no gene match: 12.